This T cell receptor beta chain came from a study of tumor and adjacent non-tumor tissue in lung cancer. Study-level background: There were about twelve adenocarcinoma, 2 squamous cell carcinoma and 1 small cell lung cancer cases. Study-level points and caveats: Shorter survival was associated with higher TCR diversity in tumors.

CDR3 size: 15 residues. The V end was cut by 3 bases, the J end by 6 bases, with 17 bases between. Germline V CDR1 and CDR2: SQVTM, ANQGSEA. On this clonotype: As yet, its antigen is unknown.

This sample's RNA came from whole unsorted tissue. Between August and November 2014, newly diagnosed, chemotherapy-naive lung cancer patients underwent thoracic surgery in China. TCRbeta libraries were built with three rounds of nested PCR, modified from ARM-PCR. TCRdb independently ran MiXCR on the multiplex PCR reads; one entry per CDR3 protein. The sample records more than 95,000 distinct CDR3 sequences, around three fifths being singletons. The clonotype originates from a man aged 25 to 45 with non-small cell lung cancer. The sequencing sample was made of lung tumor tissue. V and J are TRBV29-1 and TRBJ2-2; a weak D match, TRBD2 (5 bases). This CDR3 reads CSVDTGKSLPGELFF. The CDR3 DNA follows: TGCAGCGTTGATACGGGGAAGAGCCTTCCCGGGGAGCTGTTTTTT.